These 5 T cell receptor beta chains came from one sample sequenced in a study of CD8 T cells in ankylosing spondylitis. Via MiXCR, TCRdb re-called the 5' RACE reads, giving one row per CDR3 protein. The sample lists some 180,000 distinct CDR3 sequences; over 15% were seen once. Material for sequencing was blood, either unsorted or a sorted T cell fraction (not recorded which). The receptor set was obtained from a male donor under 30 with ankylosing spondylitis or in good health (not recorded which).

This clonotype was found many times. The chain uses TRBV20-1 and TRBJ2-3; 9 bases fit TRBD2. J was trimmed by 6 bases and V by 0 bases; bases with no gene match: 25. Germline CDR1 and CDR2: DFQATT and SNEGSKA (reference sequence). This CDR3 has 21 residues. The CDR3 spells CSARDPTGDREGLAGRDTQYF. In DNA form, the CDR3 reads TGCAGTGCTAGAGATCCCACTGGAGACAGGGAGGGACTAGCCGGTCGGGATACGCAGTATTTT.

This clonotype showed up many times. V is TRBV5-1 and J is TRBJ2-3; TRBD2 matches at 7 bases. Germline V CDR1 and CDR2: SGHRS, YFSETQ. The junction had 2 bases not matched to a gene; V was cut back by 0 bases and J by 4 bases. This CDR3 region has 14 residues. The CDR3 sequence is CASSLGLASDTQYF. CDR3 DNA sequence: TGCGCCAGCAGCTTGGGACTAGCCTCAGATACGCAGTATTTT.

The table lists this clonotype with many counts. The chain is built from TRBV7-9 and TRBJ2-2, with 8 positions matching TRBD2. Per the germline V gene, CDR1 is SEHNR and CDR2 is FQNEAQ (reference sequence). This CDR3 region has 14 residues. V shed 1 base and J 6 bases; nucleotides not matched to a gene: 1. This CDR3 reads CASSLEREPGELFF. CDR3 DNA sequence: TGTGCCAGCAGCTTAGAGCGGGAGCCCGGGGAGCTGTTTTTT.

This clonotype was detected ten times or more. The chain carries TRBV20-1 and TRBJ2-1, with 7 nucleotides matching TRBD2. Per the germline V gene, CDR1 is DFQATT and CDR2 is SNEGSKA (reference sequence). V was clipped by 3 bases and J by 6 bases; unmatched bases: 11. The CDR3 loop spans 15 amino acids. The CDR3 loop reads CSARSLGEGRNEQFF. Written as DNA, the CDR3 is TGCAGTGCTAGGAGTCTGGGGGAGGGCCGCAATGAGCAGTTCTTC.

In its sample, this clonotype was seen many times. V and J are TRBV4-1 and TRBJ2-1; 13 nucleotides line up with TRBD2. This CDR3 contains 21 residues. The germline CDR1 and CDR2 sequences are MGHRA and YSYEKL. V dropped 0 bases and J dropped 7; count of bases not matched to a gene: 18. CDR3 sequence (DNA): TGCGCCAGCAGCCAAGAAGTCGTAGCGGCAGAGGGACTAGCGGGAAGGAATGAGCAGTTCTTC. Its protein product is CASSQEVVAAEGLAGRNEQFF.